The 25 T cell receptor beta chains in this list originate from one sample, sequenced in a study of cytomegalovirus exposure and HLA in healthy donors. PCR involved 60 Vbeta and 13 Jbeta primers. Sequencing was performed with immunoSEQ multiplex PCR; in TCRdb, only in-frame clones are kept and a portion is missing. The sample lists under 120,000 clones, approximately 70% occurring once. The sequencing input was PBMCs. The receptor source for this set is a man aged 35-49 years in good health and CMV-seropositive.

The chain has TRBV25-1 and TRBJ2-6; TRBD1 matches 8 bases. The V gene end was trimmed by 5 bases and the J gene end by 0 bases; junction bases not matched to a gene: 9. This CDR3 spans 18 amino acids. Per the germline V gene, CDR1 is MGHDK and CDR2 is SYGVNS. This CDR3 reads CASSQTGAGYSGANVLTF. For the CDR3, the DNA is TGTGCCAGCAGTCAGACAGGGGCGGGTTACTCTGGGGCCAACGTCCTGACTTTC.

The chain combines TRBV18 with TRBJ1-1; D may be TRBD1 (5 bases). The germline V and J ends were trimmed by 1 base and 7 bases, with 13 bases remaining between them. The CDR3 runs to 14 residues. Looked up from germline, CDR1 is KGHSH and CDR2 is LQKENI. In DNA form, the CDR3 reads TGTGCCAGCTCACCACAGGGGCGTGGCGGTGAAGCTTTCTTT. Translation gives CASSPQGRGGEAFF.

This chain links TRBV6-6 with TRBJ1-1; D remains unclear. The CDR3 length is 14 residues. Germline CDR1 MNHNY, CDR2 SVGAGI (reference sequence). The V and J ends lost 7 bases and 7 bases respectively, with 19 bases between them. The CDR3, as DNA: TGTGCCAGCACCTTCGAGGGTGAGGGAGGTGAAGCTTTCTTT. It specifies CASTFEGEGGEAFF.

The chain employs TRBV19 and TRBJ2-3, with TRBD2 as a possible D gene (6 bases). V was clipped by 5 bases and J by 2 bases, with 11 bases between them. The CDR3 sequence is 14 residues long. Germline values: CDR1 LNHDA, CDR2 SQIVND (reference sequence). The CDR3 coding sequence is TGTGCCAGTAGTTTGCGGGATATCACAGATACGCAGTATTTT. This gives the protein CASSLRDITDTQYF.

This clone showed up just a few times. The CDR3 protein is CASSEAESGFNTIYF. As DNA, the CDR3 is TGTGCCAGCAGTGAAGCGGAATCCGGGTTTAACACCATATATTTT. The chain uses TRBV6-1 and TRBJ1-3, with D uncertain. V was clipped by 0 bases and J by 7 bases, with 13 bases between them. Germline V gene lookup returns CDR1 MNHNS and CDR2 SASEGT. This CDR3 spans 15 amino acids.

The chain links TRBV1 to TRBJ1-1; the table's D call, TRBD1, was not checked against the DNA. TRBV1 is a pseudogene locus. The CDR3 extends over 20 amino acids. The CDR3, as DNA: TGCACCAGCAGCCAAGATCGAGGGAAGACAGGGGCCAGAATGAACACTGAAGCTTTCTTT. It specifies CTSSQDRGKTGARMNTEAFF.

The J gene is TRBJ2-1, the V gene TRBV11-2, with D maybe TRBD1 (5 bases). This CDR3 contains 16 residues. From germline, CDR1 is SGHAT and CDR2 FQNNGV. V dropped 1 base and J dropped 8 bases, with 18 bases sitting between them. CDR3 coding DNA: TGTGCCAGCAGCTTAGTTGTTGCAGGGAATCGGTATGAGCAGTTCTTC. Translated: CASSLVVAGNRYEQFF.

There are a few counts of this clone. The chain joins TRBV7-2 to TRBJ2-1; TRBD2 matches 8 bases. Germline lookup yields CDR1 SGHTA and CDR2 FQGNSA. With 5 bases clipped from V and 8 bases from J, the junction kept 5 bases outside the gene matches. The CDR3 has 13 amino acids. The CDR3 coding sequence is TGTGCCAGCAGCACGGGGGGGCACGATGAGCAGTTCTTC. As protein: CASSTGGHDEQFF. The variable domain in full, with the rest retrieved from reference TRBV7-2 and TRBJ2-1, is GAGVSQSPSNKVTEKGKDVELRCDPISGHTALYWYRQSLGQGLEFLIYFQGNSAPDKSGLPSDRFSAERTGGSVSTLTIQRTQQEDSAVYLCASSTGGHDEQFFGPGTRLTVL.

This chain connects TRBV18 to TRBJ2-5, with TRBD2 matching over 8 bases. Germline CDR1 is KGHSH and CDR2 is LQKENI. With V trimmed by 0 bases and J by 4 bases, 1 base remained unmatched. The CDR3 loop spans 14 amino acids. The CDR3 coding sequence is TGTGCCAGCTCACCACCGACTAGCGCAGAGACCCAGTACTTC. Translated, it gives CASSPPTSAETQYF.

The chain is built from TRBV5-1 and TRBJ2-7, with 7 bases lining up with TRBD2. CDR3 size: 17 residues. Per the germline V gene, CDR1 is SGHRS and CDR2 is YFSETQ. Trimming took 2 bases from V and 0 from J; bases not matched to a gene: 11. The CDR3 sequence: CASSLGLSGQNSYEQYF. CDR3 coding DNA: TGCGCCAGCAGCTTAGGACTTAGCGGGCAAAACTCCTACGAGCAGTACTTC.

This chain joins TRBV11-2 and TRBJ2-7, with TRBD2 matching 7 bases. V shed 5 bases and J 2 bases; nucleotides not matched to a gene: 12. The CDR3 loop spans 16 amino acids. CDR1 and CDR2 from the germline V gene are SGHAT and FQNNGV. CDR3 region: CASSPKITGGAYEQYF. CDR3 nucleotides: TGTGCCAGCAGCCCTAAGATTACGGGAGGAGCCTACGAGCAGTACTTC.

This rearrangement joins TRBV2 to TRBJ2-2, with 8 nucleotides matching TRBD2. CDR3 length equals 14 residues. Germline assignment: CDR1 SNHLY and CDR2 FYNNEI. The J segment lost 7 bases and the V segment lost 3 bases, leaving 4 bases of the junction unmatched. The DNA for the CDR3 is TGTGCCAGCAGTGAGGGACTAGATGACGGGGAGCTGTTTTTT. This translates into CASSEGLDDGELFF.

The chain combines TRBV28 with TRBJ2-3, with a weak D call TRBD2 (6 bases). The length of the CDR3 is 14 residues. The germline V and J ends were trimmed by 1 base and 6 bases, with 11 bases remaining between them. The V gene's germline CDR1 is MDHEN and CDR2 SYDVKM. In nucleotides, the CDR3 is TGTGCCAGCAGTTTATTCCCGGCGGGGGATACGCAGTATTTT. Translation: CASSLFPAGDTQYF.

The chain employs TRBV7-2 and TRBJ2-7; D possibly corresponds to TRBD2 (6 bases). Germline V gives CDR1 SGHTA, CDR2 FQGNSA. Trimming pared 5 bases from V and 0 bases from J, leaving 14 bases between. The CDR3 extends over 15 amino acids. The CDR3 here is CASSRGGVTSYEQYV. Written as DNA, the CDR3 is TGTGCCAGCAGCCGCGGCGGGGTTACCTCCTACGAGCAGTACGTC.

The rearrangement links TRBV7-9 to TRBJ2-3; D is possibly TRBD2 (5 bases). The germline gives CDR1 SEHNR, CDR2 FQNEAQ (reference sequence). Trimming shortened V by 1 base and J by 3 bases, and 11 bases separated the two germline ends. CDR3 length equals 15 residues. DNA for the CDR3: TGTGCCAGCAGCTTAGTGGCTAGCAGAACAGATACGCAGTATTTT. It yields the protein CASSLVASRTDTQYF.

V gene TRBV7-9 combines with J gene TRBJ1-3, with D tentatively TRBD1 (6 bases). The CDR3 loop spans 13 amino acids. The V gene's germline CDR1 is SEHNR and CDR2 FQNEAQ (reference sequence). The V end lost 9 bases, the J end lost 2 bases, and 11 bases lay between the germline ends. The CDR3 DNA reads TGTGCCAGTCTGGGGGCGACTGGAAACACCATATATTTT. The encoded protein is CASLGATGNTIYF.

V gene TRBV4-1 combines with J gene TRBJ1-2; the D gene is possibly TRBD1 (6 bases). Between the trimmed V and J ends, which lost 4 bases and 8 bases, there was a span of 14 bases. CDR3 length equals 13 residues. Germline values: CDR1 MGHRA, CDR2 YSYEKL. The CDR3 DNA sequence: TGCGCCAGCAGCCGCGACAGGACGAGAGGCTACACCTTC. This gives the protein CASSRDRTRGYTF.

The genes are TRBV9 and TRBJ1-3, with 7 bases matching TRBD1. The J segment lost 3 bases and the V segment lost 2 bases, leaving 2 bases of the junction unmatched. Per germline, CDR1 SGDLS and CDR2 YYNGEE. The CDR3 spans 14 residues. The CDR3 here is CASSVNRGGNTIYF. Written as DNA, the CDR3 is TGTGCCAGCAGCGTTAACAGGGGTGGAAACACCATATATTTT.

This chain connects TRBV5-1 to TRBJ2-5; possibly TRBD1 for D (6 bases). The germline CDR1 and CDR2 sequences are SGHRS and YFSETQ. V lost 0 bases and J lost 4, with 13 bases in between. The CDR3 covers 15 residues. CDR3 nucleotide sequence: TGCGCCAGCAGCTTGGTTCAGGGGTCGGGAGAGACCCAGTACTTC. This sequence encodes CASSLVQGSGETQYF.

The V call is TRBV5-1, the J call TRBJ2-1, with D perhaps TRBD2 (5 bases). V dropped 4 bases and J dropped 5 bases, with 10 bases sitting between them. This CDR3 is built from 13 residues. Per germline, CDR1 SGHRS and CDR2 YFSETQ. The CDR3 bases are TGCGCCAGCAGCCTCGGGATCGACAATGAGCAGTTCTTC. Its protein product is CASSLGIDNEQFF.

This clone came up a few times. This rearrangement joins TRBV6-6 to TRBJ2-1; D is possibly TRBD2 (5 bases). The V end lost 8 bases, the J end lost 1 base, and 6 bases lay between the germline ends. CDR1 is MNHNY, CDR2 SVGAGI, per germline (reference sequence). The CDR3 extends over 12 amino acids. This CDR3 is CASGESYNEQFF. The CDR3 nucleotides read TGTGCCAGCGGGGAGTCCTACAATGAGCAGTTCTTC.

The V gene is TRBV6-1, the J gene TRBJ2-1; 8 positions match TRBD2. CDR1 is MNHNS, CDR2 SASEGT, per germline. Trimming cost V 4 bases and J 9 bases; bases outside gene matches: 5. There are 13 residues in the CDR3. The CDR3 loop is CASSGTSMGEQFF. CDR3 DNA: TGTGCCAGCAGTGGGACTAGCATGGGTGAGCAGTTCTTC.

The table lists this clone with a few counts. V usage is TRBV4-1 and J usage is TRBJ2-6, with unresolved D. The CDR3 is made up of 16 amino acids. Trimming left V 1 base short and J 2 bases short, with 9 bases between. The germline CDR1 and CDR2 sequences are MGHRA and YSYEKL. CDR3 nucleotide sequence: TGCGCCAGCAGCCAAGTTTACATCGCTGGGGCCAACGTCCTGACTTTC. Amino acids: CASSQVYIAGANVLTF.

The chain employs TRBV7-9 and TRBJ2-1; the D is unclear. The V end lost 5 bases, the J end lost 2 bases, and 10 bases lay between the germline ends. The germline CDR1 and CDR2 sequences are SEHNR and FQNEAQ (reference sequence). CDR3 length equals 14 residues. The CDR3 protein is CASSAAETYNEQFF. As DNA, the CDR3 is TGTGCCAGCAGCGCTGCGGAGACCTACAATGAGCAGTTCTTC.

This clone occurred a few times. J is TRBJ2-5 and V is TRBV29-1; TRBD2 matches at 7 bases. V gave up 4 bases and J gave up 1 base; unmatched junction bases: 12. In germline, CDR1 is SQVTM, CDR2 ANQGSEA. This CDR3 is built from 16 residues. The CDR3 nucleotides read TGCAGCGTTGGGGGTCTCGCGGGAGTGGGCCAAGAGACCCAGTACTTC. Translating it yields CSVGGLAGVGQETQYF. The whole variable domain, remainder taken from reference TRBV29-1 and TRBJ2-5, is SAVISQKPSRDICQRGTSLTIQCQVDSQVTMMFWYRQQPGQSLTLIATANQGSEATYESGFVIDKFPISRPNLTFSTLTVSNMSPEDSSIYLCSVGGLAGVGQETQYFGPGTRLLVL.